The next 10 T cell receptor beta chains were all read from a single sample in a study of identifying expanded T cells in peripheral blood. Profiling relied on immunoSEQ multiplex PCR, and the TCRdb table lists in-frame clones only, not all of them. The sample comprises more than 50,000 clones, about 85% of which are singletons, and 15% to 20% rests with the top ten. The specimen was blood. The receptors were gathered from a person aged 18 to 75 in good health.

The chain combines TRBV2 with TRBJ1-1, with 8 bases matching TRBD1. CDR3 size: 14 residues. Per the germline V gene, CDR1 is SNHLY and CDR2 is FYNNEI. Losses at the gene ends were 9 bases for V and 5 bases for J; bases not matched to a gene: 11. This CDR3 reads CARDTGQGGTEAFF. DNA for the CDR3: TGTGCCAGAGATACTGGACAGGGAGGAACTGAAGCTTTCTTT. Complete variable domain (other parts from reference TRBV2 and TRBJ1-1): EPEVTQTPSHQVTQMGQEVILRCVPISNHLYFYWYRQILGQKVEFLVSFYNNEISEKSEIFDDQFSVERPDGSNFTLKIRSTKLEDSAMYFCARDTGQGGTEAFFGQGTRLTVV.

This clone was seen only a few times. The CDR3 loop reads CASTGGGNYGYTF. CDR3 nucleotides: TGTGCCAGCACAGGGGGAGGTAACTATGGCTACACCTTC. The chain is built from TRBV2 and TRBJ1-2, with 7 nucleotides matching TRBD1. V was pared by 7 bases and J by 1 base, with 3 bases of the junction left unmatched. CDR3 size: 13 residues. CDR1 and CDR2 (germline): SNHLY, FYNNEI.

The CDR3 DNA is TGTGCCAGCAGCCCCGGGACTAGCGGGGGGGCGGGAGAGACCCAGTACTTC. It specifies CASSPGTSGGAGETQYF. The V gene is TRBV5-4, the J gene TRBJ2-5, with 16 bases aligning to TRBD2. The CDR3 is made up of 17 amino acids. The junction had 7 bases not matched to a gene; V was cut back by 4 bases and J by 4 bases. The germline gives CDR1 SGHNT, CDR2 YYREEE (reference sequence).

The rearrangement joins TRBV29-1 to TRBJ2-1, with D unresolved. Looked up from germline, CDR1 is SQVTM and CDR2 is ANQGSEA. The CDR3 has 11 amino acids. The V end lost 1 base, the J end lost 8 bases, and 6 bases lay between the germline ends. The CDR3: CSVEGPDEQFF. As DNA, the CDR3 is TGCAGCGTTGAAGGCCCCGATGAGCAGTTCTTC.

The chain uses TRBV7-8 and TRBJ2-5; the match to TRBD1 covers 7 bases. Germline V gene lookup returns CDR1 SGHVS and CDR2 FQNEAQ. This CDR3 spans 14 amino acids. The trim removed 4 bases at V and 5 bases at J, leaving 7 bases unmatched. The CDR3 protein is CASSSRGGRETQYF. The CDR3 coding sequence is TGTGCCAGCAGCTCTAGAGGGGGCCGTGAGACCCAGTACTTC.

The chain carries TRBV4-3 and TRBJ1-3; D is perhaps TRBD1 (6 bases). Trimming took 2 bases from V and 3 from J, leaving 14 bases between them. Germline CDR1 and CDR2: LGHNA and YSLEER. The CDR3 totals 16 residues. CDR3 coding DNA: TGCGCCAGCAGCCAAAAGACCAGGGGTTTTGGAAACACCATATATTTT. Protein product: CASSQKTRGFGNTIYF.

The chain is built from TRBV6-1 and TRBJ1-6; the D is unclear. The CDR3 is 14 amino acids. Trimming took 3 bases from V and 2 from J, leaving 5 bases between them. CDR1 is MNHNS, CDR2 SASEGT, per germline. The CDR3 region has the DNA TGTGCCAGCAGTGATCGTACCTATAATTCACCCCTCCACTTT. Its protein product is CASSDRTYNSPLHF.

The chain links TRBV19 to TRBJ1-5, with 7 bases fitting TRBD1. There are 15 residues in the CDR3. Losses at the gene ends were 8 bases for V and 2 bases for J; bases not matched to a gene: 9. The germline V gene has CDR1 LNHDA and CDR2 SQIVND (reference sequence). CDR3 loop: CASSPRQGGNQPQHF. In nucleotides, the CDR3 is TGTGCCAGTTCCCCGAGACAGGGCGGCAATCAGCCCCAGCATTTT.

The chain combines TRBV19 with TRBJ2-3; 9 bases map to TRBD2. CDR3 size: 14 residues. The ends lost 7 bases at V and 3 bases at J; junction bases unmatched: 5. CDR1 is LNHDA and CDR2 is SQIVND in the germline V gene (reference sequence). The CDR3 is CASKKRGATDTQYF. Here the CDR3 DNA reads TGTGCCAGTAAAAAGCGGGGGGCAACAGATACGCAGTATTTT.

V usage is TRBV6-1 and J usage is TRBJ1-1; 7 bases fit TRBD1. Germline V lookup: CDR1 MNHNS, CDR2 SASEGT. Losses at the gene ends were 5 bases for V and 3 bases for J; bases not matched to a gene: 9. The CDR3 consists of 15 residues. CDR3 nucleotides: TGTGCCAGCAGTATTGGGGGCCAGGGGGACACTGAAGCTTTCTTT. This sequence encodes CASSIGGQGDTEAFF.